The sequence of this T cell receptor (beta chain) was determined in a study of blood T cell repertoires in COVID-19. Overall study: Sources were T cells, B-cell-depleted T cells, or PBMCs; the material itself was cDNA or gDNA.

The repertoire was sequenced with immunoSEQ multiplex PCR; TCRdb's copy has only in-frame clones and lacks some. This sample has more than 200,000 clones, with less than 90% found just once. The specimen was peripheral blood. The sequence came from a young man with active or convalescent COVID-19.

The CDR3 is CASSLEGTKGMQYF. In DNA, the CDR3 is TGTGCCAGCAGCTTAGAGGGAACAAAGGGGATGCAGTATTTT. This chain uses TRBV11-3 with TRBJ2-3, with a possible D match to TRBD1 (5 bases). V gave up 0 bases and J gave up 11 bases, with 15 bases separating them. Germline CDR1 reads SGHNT; CDR2 reads YENEEA. This CDR3 comprises 14 residues. Full variable domain (missing parts from reference TRBV11-3 and TRBJ2-3): EAGVVQSPRYKIIEKKQPVAFWCNPISGHNTLYWYLQNLGQGPELLIRYENEEAVDDSQLPKDRFSAERLKGVDSTLKIQPAELGDSAVYLCASSLEGTKGMQYFGPGTRLTVL.